This section outlines one T cell receptor (beta chain) sequence together with its context. TCRdb keeps only in-frame clones here, not all; method: immunoSEQ multiplex PCR. This sample carries nearly 30,000 clones, 90% of them seen once, and the ten largest clones take 8.4%. V was trimmed by 5 bases and J by 5 bases, leaving 9 bases between them. From germline, CDR1 is GTSNPN and CDR2 SVGIG (reference sequence). The CDR3 length is 11 residues. These data originate in a study of blood T cell repertoires in COVID-19. Sequenced material: peripheral blood. The sequence was obtained from a man between 65 and 85 years old with active or convalescent COVID-19. V usage is TRBV30 and J usage is TRBJ2-5; D gene uncertain. CDR3 sequence (DNA): TGTGCCTGGGGGGTCGGGGAGACCCAGTACTTC. As protein: CAWGVGETQYF.